This T cell receptor (beta chain) was recovered during a study of spatial heterogeneity in lung cancer (dated by TCRdb to about 2019). Turning to the overall study: Beta-chain transcripts were consistently detected in greater numbers than alpha-chain transcripts, which likely reflected higher beta-chain transcript abundance. TCR transcript counts in tumor regions correlated strongly with a T cell transcriptional module score from matched bulk RNA-seq. The study linked features of the TCR repertoire to counts of nonsynonymous mutations, which were determined by whole-exome sequencing of tumor tissue. At surgery, both alpha and beta chains were TCR-sequenced in under 250 tumor regions, fewer than 85 matched nontumor lung samples and some 58 PBMC samples. In the raw uncorrected reads, each unique combination of TCR and UMI appeared more than ten times on average. The study quantitatively compared TCR alpha and beta repertoires across multiple tumor regions, matched nontumor lung and blood in non-small cell lung cancer. Overall study outcomes, separate from this receptor: Estimated TCR-seq coverage of tumor T cells was only about 7.4% for alpha chains and around 14% for beta chains. The count of ubiquitous expanded TCRs correlated with the count of ubiquitous nonsynonymous mutations, and the count of regional expanded TCRs correlated with the count of regional nonsynonymous mutations. The tumor nonsynonymous mutation count correlated with the number of expanded intratumoral alpha and beta TCRs. Confirming at a functional level the hypothesis that regional TCRs recognize regional mutations was considered to require additional single-cell paired TCR alpha and beta sequencing.

About this clonotype itself: No antigen is known for it. No quality values exist for individual bases; no much larger clone is one base distant. Because the library targeted alpha chains, this beta chain is an off-target read whose size means little.

Library method: 5' RACE. Sequencing took place on a NextSeq 500. In the TCR library protocol, a unique molecular identifier was attached to each TCR cDNA molecule so that PCR and sequencing errors could be corrected. Regarding the original processing steps: TCR identification, UMI-based error correction and CDR3 extraction were performed with Decombinator tools. TCRs above a frequency of 2 per 1,000, corresponding to the top 1% of the tumor frequency distribution, were defined as expanded. Expanded tumor TCRs were classed as regional if statistically deemed absent (corrected P<0.05) from at least one tumor region, otherwise ubiquitous. Renyi diversity was computed with the R vegan package after each repertoire had been subsampled 100 times to 5,000 TCRs. CDR3 similarity networks were constructed using string-kernel similarity of amino acid triplets, with links drawn between CDR3s whose pairwise similarity was above 0.82. TCRdb trimmed the raw reads at Q25, called clones with MiXCR and kept productive beta chains. Every distinct CDR3 protein forms one entry, paired with its most common genes and DNA. TCRdb, rather than the study authors, made the V and J calls. The sample table lists about 17,000 distinct CDR3 sequences, more than 5.5% of them with a count of one. Approximately 6.2% of the sample goes to the ten largest clones.

Including cysteine and phenylalanine, the CDR3 has 14 amino acids. The kept DNA is CDR3 alone, 42 bases in frame from the first base. V loses 6 bases, J loses 0 bases, and the germline ends lie 11 bases apart. The time point label of this sample denotes: sample taken at primary tumor resection. Samples were obtained from 65 to 90 patients with early-stage, untreated non-small cell lung cancer from the lung TRACERx cohort. TCR sequencing used whole RNA extracted from tumor and nontumor lung tissue, or from cryopreserved PBMC samples, without cell sorting. A patient was chosen for TCR sequencing only when enough RNA was available from at least two tumor regions. Before being selected, tumor and adjacent nontumor lung specimens were reviewed by a lung pathologist.

The material was lung tumor tissue, obtained at surgery. This TCR was recovered from a male donor with early-stage non-small cell lung cancer. The chain is encoded by TRBV12-3 or TRBV12-4 joined to TRBJ1-1; the D gene is unclear. The sequenced DNA is TGTGCCAGCAGACCAAGTATTTTGAACACTGAAGCTTTCTTT. It codes for CASRPSILNTEAFF.